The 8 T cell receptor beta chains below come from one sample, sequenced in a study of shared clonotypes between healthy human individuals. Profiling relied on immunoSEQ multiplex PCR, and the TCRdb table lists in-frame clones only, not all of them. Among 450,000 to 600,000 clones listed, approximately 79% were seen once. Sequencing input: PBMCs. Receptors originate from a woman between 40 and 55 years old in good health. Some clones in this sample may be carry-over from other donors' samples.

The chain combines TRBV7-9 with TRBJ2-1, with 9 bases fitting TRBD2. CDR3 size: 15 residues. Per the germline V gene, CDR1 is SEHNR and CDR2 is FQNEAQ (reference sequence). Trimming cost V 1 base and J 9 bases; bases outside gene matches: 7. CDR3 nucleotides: TGTGCCAGCAGCTTAGAGGGCGGGAGGGCCAGTGAGCAGTTCTTC. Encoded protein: CASSLEGGRASEQFF.

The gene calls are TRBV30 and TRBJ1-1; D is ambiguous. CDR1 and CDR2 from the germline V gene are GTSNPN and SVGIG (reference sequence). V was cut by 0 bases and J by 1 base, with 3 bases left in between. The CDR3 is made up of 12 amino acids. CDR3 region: CAWSVKNTEAFF. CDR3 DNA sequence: TGTGCCTGGAGTGTAAAGAACACTGAAGCTTTCTTT.

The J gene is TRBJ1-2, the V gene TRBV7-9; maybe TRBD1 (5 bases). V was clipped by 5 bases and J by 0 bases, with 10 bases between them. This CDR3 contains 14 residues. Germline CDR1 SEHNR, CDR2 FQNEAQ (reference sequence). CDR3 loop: CASSPGISNYGYTF. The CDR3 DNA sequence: TGTGCCAGCAGCCCAGGGATATCTAACTATGGCTACACCTTC.

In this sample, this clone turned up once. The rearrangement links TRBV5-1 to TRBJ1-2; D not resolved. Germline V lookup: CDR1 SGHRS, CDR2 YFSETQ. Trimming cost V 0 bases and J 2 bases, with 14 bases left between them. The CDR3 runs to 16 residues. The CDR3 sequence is CASSLGPRALNYGYTF. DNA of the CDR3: TGCGCCAGCAGCTTGGGTCCAAGGGCACTCAACTATGGCTACACCTTC.

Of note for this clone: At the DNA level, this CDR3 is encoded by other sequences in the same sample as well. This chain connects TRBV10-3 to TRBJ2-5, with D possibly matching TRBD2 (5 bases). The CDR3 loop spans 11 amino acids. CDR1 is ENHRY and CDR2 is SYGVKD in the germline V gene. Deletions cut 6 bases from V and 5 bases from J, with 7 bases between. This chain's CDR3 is CAISPGETQYF. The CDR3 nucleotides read TGTGCCATCAGCCCGGGGGAGACCCAGTACTTC.

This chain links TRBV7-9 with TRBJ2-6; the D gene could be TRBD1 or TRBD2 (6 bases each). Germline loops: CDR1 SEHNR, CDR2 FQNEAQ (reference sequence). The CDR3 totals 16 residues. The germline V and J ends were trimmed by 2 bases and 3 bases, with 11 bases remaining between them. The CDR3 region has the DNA TGTGCCAGCAGCTTAATGGGGGGCGGTGGGGCCAACGTCCTGACTTTC. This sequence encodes CASSLMGGGGANVLTF.

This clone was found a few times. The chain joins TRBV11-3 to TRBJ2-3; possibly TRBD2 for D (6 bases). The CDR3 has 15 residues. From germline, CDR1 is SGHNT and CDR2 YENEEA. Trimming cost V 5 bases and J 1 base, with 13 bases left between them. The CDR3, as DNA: TGTGCCAGCAGCCTAGCCGGGGGAGGCACAGATACGCAGTATTTT. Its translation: CASSLAGGGTDTQYF.

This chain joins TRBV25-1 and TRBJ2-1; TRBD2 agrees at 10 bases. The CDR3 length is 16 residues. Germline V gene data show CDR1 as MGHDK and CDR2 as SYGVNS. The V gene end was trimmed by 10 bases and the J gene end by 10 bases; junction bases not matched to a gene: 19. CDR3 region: CATQTPIAGGLREQFF. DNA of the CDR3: TGTGCCACCCAGACCCCCATAGCGGGAGGACTGAGGGAGCAGTTCTTC.